The present T cell receptor (beta chain) was sequenced within a study of shared clonotypes between healthy human individuals. Some clones are missing from TCRdb's copy, which holds only in-frame ones; the method was immunoSEQ multiplex PCR. The sample lists 2,100,000 or so clones, 90% to 97% occurring once. The J segment lost 4 bases and the V segment lost 7 bases, leaving 8 bases of the junction unmatched. CDR3 length: 15 amino acids. Germline V lookup: CDR1 MDHEN, CDR2 SYDVKM. The specimen sequenced was naive CD4+ T cells sorted from blood. Subset here: CD45RA+ positively selected. This chain uses TRBV28 with TRBJ1-4; 8 nucleotides line up with TRBD1. The sequence was collected from a man younger than 35 in good health. CDR3 sequence reads: CASIPRDRINEKLFF. In DNA, the CDR3 is TGTGCCAGCATCCCACGGGACAGGATTAATGAAAAACTGTTTTTT. Full variable domain (outside the CDR3, taken from reference TRBV28 and TRBJ1-4): DVKVTQSSRYLVKRTGEKVFLECVQDMDHENMFWYRQDPGLGLRLIYFSYDVKMKEKGDIPEGYSVSREKKERFSLILESASTNQTSMYLCASIPRDRINEKLFFGSGTQLSVL.